This entry features one TCR beta chain sequence. The antigen remains unidentified. Healthy HIV-negative adults with no recent acute infections or vaccinations were recruited as donors. The CDR3 loop spans 15 amino acids. V lost 6 bases and J 0 bases, leaving 14 bases between the germline ends. Germline CDR1 and CDR2: LNHDA and SQIVND (reference sequence). This sample was included in a study of shared clonotypes between healthy human individuals. Findings and caveats of the study: Only blood samples were collected, and tissue repertoires likely differ.

Deep level was the assay's run setting. Assay used: immunoSEQ multiplex PCR; TCRdb lists only in-frame clones, some missing. This sample has about half a million clones, with about 78% found just once. The sequence was obtained from a middle-aged woman in good health. Some clones in this sample may be carry-over from other donors' samples. Sequenced input: PBMCs. The V gene is TRBV19, the J gene TRBJ1-1, with TRBD1 as a possible D gene (6 bases). The CDR3 coding sequence is TGTGCCAGTAGAGACAGGCCTTTCATGAACACTGAAGCTTTCTTT. It codes for CASRDRPFMNTEAFF.